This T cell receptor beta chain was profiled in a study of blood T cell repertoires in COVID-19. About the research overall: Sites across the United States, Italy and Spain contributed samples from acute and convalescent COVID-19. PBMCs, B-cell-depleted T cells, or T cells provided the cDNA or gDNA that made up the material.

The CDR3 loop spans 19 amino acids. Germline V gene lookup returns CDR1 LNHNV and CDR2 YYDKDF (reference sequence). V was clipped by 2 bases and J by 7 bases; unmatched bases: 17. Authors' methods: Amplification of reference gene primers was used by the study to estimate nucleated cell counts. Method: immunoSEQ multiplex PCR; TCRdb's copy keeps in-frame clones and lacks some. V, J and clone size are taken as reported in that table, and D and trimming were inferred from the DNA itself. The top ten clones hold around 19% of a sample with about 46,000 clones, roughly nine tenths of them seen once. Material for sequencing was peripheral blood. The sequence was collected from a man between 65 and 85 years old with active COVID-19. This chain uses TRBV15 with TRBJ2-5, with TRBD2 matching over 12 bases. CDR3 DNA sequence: TGTGCCACCAGCAGAAACCCGGCCCTAGCGGGAGGGCGTAGCATGACCCAGTACTTC. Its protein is CATSRNPALAGGRSMTQYF.